Described below is a single T cell receptor beta chain sequence and its context. Its antigen remains unknown. The data belong to a study of T cell repertoires in cytomegalovirus infection. Study details: Peptides in the study included HLA-C-restricted and HLA-B-restricted CMV epitopes. TCR beta signatures that were public indicated CMV infection and matching HLA type. Study results and limitations: Identification of carriers of CMV plus the relevant HLA was achieved through cumulative public TCR beta family frequency. The study found HLA-C-restricted CMV-specific TCR beta clonotypes dominating the ex vivo response.

The CDR3 spans 14 residues. The germline V gene encodes CDR1 MNHNS and CDR2 SASEGT. Trimming removed 5 bases from V and 6 bases from J; junction bases left unmatched: 10. Using its own MiXCR run on the reads, TCRdb lists one record per CDR3 protein. The table has under 300,000 distinct CDR3 sequences, 22% seen once. J is TRBJ2-7 and V is TRBV6-1; TRBD2 matches at 7 bases. This TCR came from a human donor in good health (CMV status not recorded). Some clones in this sample may be carry-over from other donors' samples. The sample here was cultured PBMCs, taken from culture after CMV antigen stimulation. DNA of the CDR3: TGTGCCAGCAGTACCATGGGGGAGGGGCGCGAGCAGTACTTC. Its translation is CASSTMGEGREQYF.